These T cell receptor beta chains were read from a single sample in a study of cytomegalovirus exposure and HLA in healthy donors. The data were produced by immunoSEQ multiplex PCR, yet TCRdb's version contains in-frame clones alone and is incomplete. Here the sample spans around 130,000 clones, 80% to 90% being singletons. The sample comprised PBMCs. The origin of the receptors is a middle-aged woman in good health and CMV-seropositive. Each CDR3 is given with its conserved first and last residue. D genes are given only for firm matches. Size values are once, few and many counts, or a class for expanded clones, and some rows have none.

TRBV7-3	NA	NA	TRBJ2-1	TGTGCCAGCAGCTTGCGGGTAGGTGAGCAGTTCTTC	CASSLRVGEQFF
TRBV2	NA	NA	TRBJ1-2	TGTGCCAGCAGCCCCGCGGGAGGGAACTATGGCTACACCTTC	CASSPAGGNYGYTF
TRBV18	NA	NA	TRBJ2-1	TGTGCCAGCTCACCACCGCCGGGAGAGGAGCAGTTCTTC	CASSPPPGEEQFF
TRBV27	TRBD1	NA	TRBJ1-6	TGTGCCAGCAGACAGGGGAGGAATTCACCCCTCCACTTT	CASRQGRNSPLHF
TRBV28	NA	NA	TRBJ1-5	TGTGCCAGCAGTTCCGAACCCGGAGGAGCTAATAGCAATCAGCCCCAGCATTTT	CASSSEPGGANSNQPQHF
TRBV2	TRBD2	few	TRBJ2-1	TGTGCCAGCAGTGAACAGAGCGGGGGGAATGAGCAGTTCTTC	CASSEQSGGNEQFF
TRBV6-5	TRBD2	NA	TRBJ2-1	TGTGCCAGCAGTTTCAGGACTAGCGGGAGGGACAGCGAGCAGTTCTTC	CASSFRTSGRDSEQFF
TRBV6-1	TRBD2	NA	TRBJ2-2	TGTGCCAGCAGTGATATCTCGGGGGGTCTAGCCGGGGAGCTGTTTTTT	CASSDISGGLAGELFF
TRBV30	NA	NA	TRBJ2-3	TGTGCCTGGAGTGTAATGGGCTCGGATACGCAGTATTTT	CAWSVMGSDTQYF
TRBV6-5	NA	once	TRBJ1-2	TGTGCCAGCAGTCTCGACAGGACCAGACGTGGCTACACCTTC	CASSLDRTRRGYTF
TRBV2	TRBD1	NA	TRBJ2-5	TGTGCCAGCAGAGTCGGGACAGGGGGCGCACAGACCCAGTACTTC	CASRVGTGGAQTQYF
TRBV10-3	TRBD1	once	TRBJ1-1	TGTGCCATCAGTGAGTTGACAGGGGTGGGCGGCACTGAAGCTTTCTTT	CAISELTGVGGTEAFF
TRBV27	NA	NA	TRBJ2-7	TGTGCCAGCAGTTCGGTAAACTACGAGCAGTACTTC	CASSSVNYEQYF
TRBV27	NA	NA	TRBJ1-4	TGTGCCAGCAGTTTATTTGGGACATCTACTGAAAAACTGTTTTTT	CASSLFGTSTEKLFF
TRBV28	NA	few	TRBJ1-5	TGTGCCAGCAGTTTTGGGTTGAGGGAGCCCCAGCATTTT	CASSFGLREPQHF
TRBV5-1	TRBD2	NA	TRBJ2-1	TGCGCCAGCAGCTTTTCTAGCGGGATCACAAGGGTCAATGAGCAGTTCTTC	CASSFSSGITRVNEQFF
TRBV9	TRBD2	NA	TRBJ2-5	TGTGCCAGCAGCGTAGCCCCTCCAGGGAGAGCGGGAGTAGAGACCCAGTACTTC	CASSVAPPGRAGVETQYF
TRBV19	TRBD2	NA	TRBJ2-7	TGTGCCAGTAGTCCCCCCGGCCTAGCGGGAGGGCCCTACGAGCAGTACTTC	CASSPPGLAGGPYEQYF
TRBV7-6	TRBD2	NA	TRBJ2-7	TGTGCCAGCAGCCAGGGACTAGCGGGAGTGCACGAGCAGTACTTC	CASSQGLAGVHEQYF
TRBV27	NA	NA	TRBJ2-3	TGTGCCAGCAGTTTTTTCCCTTTTGGGGCTAGCACAGATACGCAGTATTTT	CASSFFPFGASTDTQYF
TRBV5-1	TRBD1	few	TRBJ2-7	TGCGCCAGCAGCTATACAGGGGGAAAATACGAGCAGTACTTC	CASSYTGGKYEQYF
TRBV9	TRBD2	NA	TRBJ2-1	TGTGCCAGCAGCGTAGTCGACGGGAGGGCCCTTAAGAATGAGCAGTTCTTC	CASSVVDGRALKNEQFF
TRBV5-1	TRBD1	few	TRBJ1-4	TGCGCCAGCAGCTTAGCTACAGGGGGGGGTCCAGAAAAACTGTTTTTT	CASSLATGGGPEKLFF
TRBV6-5	NA	NA	TRBJ2-7	TGTGCCAGCAGTTACGTAGGGGGAACTACCTACGAGCAGTACTTC	CASSYVGGTTYEQYF
TRBV27	TRBD1	NA	TRBJ1-2	TGTGCCAGCAGAGGACAGGGGGCTTACTATGGCTACACCTTC	CASRGQGAYYGYTF
TRBV27	TRBD1	NA	TRBJ2-7	TGTGCCAGCAGCCAACAGGGGCTTACGGTCTACGAGCAGTACTTC	CASSQQGLTVYEQYF
TRBV30	NA	few	TRBJ1-5	TGTGCCTGGAGTCGCTACGATCAGCCCCAGCATTTT	CAWSRYDQPQHF
TRBV5-1	TRBD2	NA	TRBJ2-7	TGCGCCAGCAGCCTTAGCGGGTACTCCTACGAGCAGTACTTC	CASSLSGYSYEQYF
TRBV7-2	NA	NA	TRBJ2-5	TGTGCCAGCAGCTTAGTCGGCGCGGGAAAGACCCAGTACTTC	CASSLVGAGKTQYF
TRBV11-2	NA	once	TRBJ2-7	TGTGCCAGCAGCTTAGATGGGGGCCCGGTCTCCTACGAGCAGTACTTC	CASSLDGGPVSYEQYF
TRBV6-5	NA	NA	TRBJ2-5	TGTGCCAGCAGGACAACAGGGGCGGGACAAGAGACCCAGTACTTC	CASRTTGAGQETQYF
TRBV27	NA	NA	TRBJ2-3	TGTGCCAGCAGTTCGGGACAGGGGGTAACTAGCGGGAGGTCGACGGATACGCAGTATTTT	CASSSGQGVTSGRSTDTQYF
TRBV2	TRBD1	NA	TRBJ2-7	TGTGCCAGCAGATTATCTCAGGGACAGCTAGGGAACTACGAGCAGTACTTC	CASRLSQGQLGNYEQYF
TRBV6-5	TRBD1	NA	TRBJ1-5	TGTGCCAGCAGTTACGGACAGGGCAATCAGCCCCAGCATTTT	CASSYGQGNQPQHF
TRBV9	NA	NA	TRBJ1-5	TGTGCCAGCAGCCAGACGGGGAATCAGCCCCAGCATTTT	CASSQTGNQPQHF
TRBV7-9	NA	NA	TRBJ2-3	TGTGCCAGCAGCTTCGGGGACTCAGGGACAGATACGCAGTATTTT	CASSFGDSGTDTQYF
TRBV5-4	TRBD1	once	TRBJ1-6	TGTGCCAGCAGCTATAGACCCGGGACAGGGAATTCACCCCTCCACTTT	CASSYRPGTGNSPLHF
TRBV6-1	TRBD1	NA	TRBJ2-5	TGTGCCAGCAGTGGGACAGGGGGCCGGGGGGAGACCCAGTACTTC	CASSGTGGRGETQYF
TRBV9	TRBD2	NA	TRBJ2-1	TGTGCCAGCAGCGCTAGCGGGAGGGTCGACAATGAGCAGTTCTTC	CASSASGRVDNEQFF
TRBV7-8	TRBD1	few	TRBJ2-5	TGTGCCAGCAGTTCTAGACAGGGACAGACCCAGTACTTC	CASSSRQGQTQYF
TRBV29-1	NA	NA	TRBJ1-3	TGCAGCGTTGAAGCGTTCTGGGCCTCTGGAAACACCATATATTTT	CSVEAFWASGNTIYF
TRBV28	TRBD1	NA	TRBJ1-6	TGTGCCAGCAGTTTTCGAGGGTTGGCAGGGGGTTATTCACCCCTCCACTTT	CASSFRGLAGGYSPLHF
TRBV29-1	TRBD2	NA	TRBJ2-5	TGCAGCGCGGGACTAGAGGGCGAGACCCAGTACTTC	CSAGLEGETQYF
TRBV25-1	NA	once	TRBJ1-2	TGTGCCAGCAGTGACCAGGGTATTAATGGCTACACCTTC	CASSDQGINGYTF